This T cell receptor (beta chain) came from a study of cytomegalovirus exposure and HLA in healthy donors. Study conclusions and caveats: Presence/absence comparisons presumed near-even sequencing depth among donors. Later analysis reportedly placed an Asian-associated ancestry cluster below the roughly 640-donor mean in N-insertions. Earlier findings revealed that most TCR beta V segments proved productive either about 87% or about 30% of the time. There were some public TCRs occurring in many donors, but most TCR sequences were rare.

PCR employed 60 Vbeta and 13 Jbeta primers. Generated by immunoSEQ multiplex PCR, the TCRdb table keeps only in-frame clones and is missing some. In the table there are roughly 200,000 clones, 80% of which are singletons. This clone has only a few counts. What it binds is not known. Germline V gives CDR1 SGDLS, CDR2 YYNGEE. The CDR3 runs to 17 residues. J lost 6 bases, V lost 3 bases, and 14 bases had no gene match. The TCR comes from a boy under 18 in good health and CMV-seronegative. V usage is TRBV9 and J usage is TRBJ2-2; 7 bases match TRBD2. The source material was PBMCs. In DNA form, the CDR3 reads TGTGCCAGCAGCGCAAGACCCGGGACTATAGGCGCCGGGGAGCTGTTTTTT. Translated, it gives CASSARPGTIGAGELFF.